These T cell receptor beta chains were read from a single sample in a study of blood T cells in healthy people across ages. TCRdb reprocessed the 5' RACE reads with MiXCR, giving one entry per CDR3 protein. The table shows almost 1 million distinct CDR3 sequences, with 51% occurring only once. Sequences were obtained from blood. The source of these receptors is a woman aged 60 to 75 in good health. Each CDR3 is given with its conserved first and last residue. Each record gives: clone size, J gene, D gene, V gene, CDR3 protein, CDR3 DNA. D genes are given only for firm matches. Expanded clones get a size class; other rows say once, few or many, or leave the size out.

>.|TRBJ1-5|.|TRBV6-2/TRBV6-3
CASWARASNQPQHF
TGTGCCAGCTGGGCCAGGGCAAGCAATCAGCCCCAGCATTTT
>.|TRBJ2-1|.|TRBV20-1
CSAADHRSYNEQFF
TGCAGTGCTGCGGACCATCGCTCCTACAATGAGCAGTTCTTC
>.|TRBJ2-5|.|TRBV7-8
CASSASIGQETQYF
TGTGCCAGCAGTGCGTCGATTGGGCAAGAGACCCAGTACTTC
>.|TRBJ2-7|.|TRBV28
CASSHSGMLVYEQYF
TGTGCCAGCAGTCATAGCGGAATGCTGGTCTACGAGCAGTACTTC
>few|TRBJ2-7|TRBD2|TRBV11-2
CASSLVHGGGAYEQYF
TGTGCCAGCAGCTTAGTACATGGCGGGGGGGCCTACGAGCAGTACTTC
>.|TRBJ2-5|.|TRBV5-1
CASSLHPLEETQYF
TGCGCCAGCAGTTTACACCCACTTGAAGAGACCCAGTACTTC
>.|TRBJ2-4|TRBD2|TRBV11-2
CASSLGPSGTNIQYF
TGTGCCAGCAGCTTAGGTCCTAGCGGAACAAACATTCAGTACTTC
>few|TRBJ1-2|.|TRBV20-1
CSARREIHRGYTF
TGCAGTGCTAGGAGGGAGATCCACCGTGGCTACACCTTC
>few|TRBJ2-7|.|TRBV5-1
CASSWTRSSYEQYF
TGCGCCAGCAGCTGGACCCGAAGCTCCTACGAGCAGTACTTC
>.|TRBJ2-7|.|TRBV15
CATSREQGKFYEQYF
TGTGCCACCAGCAGAGAGCAGGGAAAGTTCTACGAGCAGTACTTC
>.|TRBJ2-1|TRBD2|TRBV7-2
CASSSRRTSGINYNEQFF
TGTGCCAGCAGCTCAAGACGGACTAGCGGGATAAATTACAATGAGCAGTTCTTC
>few|TRBJ2-1|TRBD2|TRBV7-2
CASSSRTSSKEQFF
TGTGCCAGCAGCTCCAGGACTAGTTCTAAAGAGCAGTTCTTC
>.|TRBJ2-2|.|TRBV12-3/TRBV12-4
CASLHSDTVGSGELFF
TGTGCCAGCCTCCACAGCGATACAGTGGGGTCCGGGGAGCTGTTTTTT
>.|TRBJ2-1|TRBD1|TRBV7-9
CASSAMTGNEQFF
TGTGCCAGCAGCGCAATGACAGGGAATGAGCAGTTCTTC
>.|TRBJ2-7|.|TRBV4-1
CASSPDTGRAYEQYF
TGCGCCAGCAGCCCAGATACGGGCAGGGCCTACGAGCAGTACTTC
>few|TRBJ2-6|TRBD1|TRBV30
CAWTGTGGANVLTF
TGTGCCTGGACCGGGACAGGGGGAGCCAACGTCCTGACTTTC
>few|TRBJ2-5|.|TRBV12-3/TRBV12-4
CASSGFEYQETQYF
TGTGCCAGCAGCGGTTTCGAGTACCAAGAGACCCAGTACTTC